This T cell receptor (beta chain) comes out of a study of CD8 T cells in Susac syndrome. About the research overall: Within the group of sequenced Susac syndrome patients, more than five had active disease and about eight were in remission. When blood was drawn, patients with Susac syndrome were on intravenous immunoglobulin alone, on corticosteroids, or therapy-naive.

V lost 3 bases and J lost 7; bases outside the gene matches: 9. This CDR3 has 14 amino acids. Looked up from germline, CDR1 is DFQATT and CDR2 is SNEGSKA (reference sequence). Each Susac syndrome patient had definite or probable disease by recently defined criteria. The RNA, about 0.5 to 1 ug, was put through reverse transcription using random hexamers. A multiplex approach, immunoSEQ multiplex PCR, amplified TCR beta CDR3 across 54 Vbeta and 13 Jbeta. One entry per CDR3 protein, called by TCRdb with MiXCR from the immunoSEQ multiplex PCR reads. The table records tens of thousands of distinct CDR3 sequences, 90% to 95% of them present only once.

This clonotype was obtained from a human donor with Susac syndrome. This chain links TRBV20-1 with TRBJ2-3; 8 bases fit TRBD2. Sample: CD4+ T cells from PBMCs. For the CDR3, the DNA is TGCAGTGCTAGGACCTCGGGGGGGAGGTATACGCAGTATTTT. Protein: CSARTSGGRYTQYF.